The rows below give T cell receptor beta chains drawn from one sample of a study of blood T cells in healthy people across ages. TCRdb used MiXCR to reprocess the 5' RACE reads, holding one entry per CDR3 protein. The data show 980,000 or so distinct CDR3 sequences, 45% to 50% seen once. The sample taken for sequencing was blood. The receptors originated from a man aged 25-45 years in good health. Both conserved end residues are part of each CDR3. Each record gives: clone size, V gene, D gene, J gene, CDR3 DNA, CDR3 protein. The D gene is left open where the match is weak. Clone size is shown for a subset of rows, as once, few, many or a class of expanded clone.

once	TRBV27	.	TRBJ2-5	TGTGCCAGCAGTGCTAGATCCTCCCGAGAGACCCAGTACTTC	CASSARSSRETQYF
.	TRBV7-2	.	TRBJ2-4	TGTGCCAGCAGCTTCACAGGGTTTCTTATCAAAAACATTCAGTACTTC	CASSFTGFLIKNIQYF
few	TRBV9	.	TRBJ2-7	TGTGCCAGCAGCGTAGGTCCGGGGGCGTTCTACGAGCAGTACTTC	CASSVGPGAFYEQYF
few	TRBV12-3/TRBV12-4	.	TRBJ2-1	TGCGCCAGCAGCTCGCTAGGGAATGAGCAGTTCTTC	CASSSLGNEQFF
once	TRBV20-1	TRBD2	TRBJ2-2	TGCAGTGCTAGAGATGCCAATAGACTAGCGGGGGCCGCGAACACCGGGGAGCTGTTTTTT	CSARDANRLAGAANTGELFF
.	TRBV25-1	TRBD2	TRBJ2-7	TGTGCCAGCACTAGCGGGGGGGTATACGAGCAGTACTTC	CASTSGGVYEQYF
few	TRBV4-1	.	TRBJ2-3	TGCGCCAGCAGCCAAGCGGGCAACCCTAGCACAGATACGCAGTATTTT	CASSQAGNPSTDTQYF
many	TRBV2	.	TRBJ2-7	TGTGCCAGCAGGGGTTCTTCCTACGAGCAGTACTTC	CASRGSSYEQYF
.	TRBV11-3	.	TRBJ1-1	TGTGCCAGCAGCGCCCACGACACTGAAGCTTTCTTT	CASSAHDTEAFF
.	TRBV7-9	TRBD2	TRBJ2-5	TGTGCCAGCAGACCGGGACTAGCCCAAGAGACCCAGTACTTC	CASRPGLAQETQYF
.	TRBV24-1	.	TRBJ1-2	TGTGCCACCAGTGATTTCCGGTATGGCTGCACCTTC	CATSDFRYGCTF
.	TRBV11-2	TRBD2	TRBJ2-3	TGTGCCAGCAGCTTAACGGCTAGCGGGGCTCGGTCTTCTAGCACAGATACGCAGTATTTT	CASSLTASGARSSSTDTQYF
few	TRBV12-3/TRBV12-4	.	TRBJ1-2	TGTGCCAGCAGTTTGCCTCCGGGGGAAGAGGGCTACACCTTC	CASSLPPGEEGYTF
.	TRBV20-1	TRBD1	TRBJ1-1	TGCAGTGCTAGAGCCCAGGACAGGGGGCACACTGAAGCTTTCTTT	CSARAQDRGHTEAFF
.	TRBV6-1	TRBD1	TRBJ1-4	TGTGCCAGCACCTACCGGACAGGTTCAACTAATGAAAAACTGTTTTTT	CASTYRTGSTNEKLFF
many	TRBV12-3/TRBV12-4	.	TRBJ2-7	TGTGCCAGCAGTATGGGATCCTACGAGCAGTACTTC	CASSMGSYEQYF
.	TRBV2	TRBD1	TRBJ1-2	TGTGCCAGCTCATGGACAGGGGGTTCCTATGGCTACACCTTC	CASSWTGGSYGYTF
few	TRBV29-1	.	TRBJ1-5	TGCAGCGTTGAAACGGACCGCAATCAGCCCCAGCATTTT	CSVETDRNQPQHF
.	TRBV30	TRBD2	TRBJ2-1	TGTGCCTGGAGTGAAGCGGGGGGGACCAATGAGCAGTTCTTC	CAWSEAGGTNEQFF
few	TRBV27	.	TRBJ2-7	TGTGCCAGCAGTTCCCTTCTAACTTTATACGAGCAGTACTTC	CASSSLLTLYEQYF
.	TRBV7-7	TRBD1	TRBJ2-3	TGTGCTAGCAGCCCCGGGACAGGGGATAGGAGAGATACGCAGTATTTT	CASSPGTGDRRDTQYF
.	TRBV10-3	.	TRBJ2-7	TGTGCCATCAGTGAAGGAGGGAAGGGGAGTGGCAATGAGCAGTACTTC	CAISEGGKGSGNEQYF
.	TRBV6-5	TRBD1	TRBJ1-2	TGTGCCAGCAGTGGTCCGACAGGGGCTAACTATGGCTACACCTTC	CASSGPTGANYGYTF
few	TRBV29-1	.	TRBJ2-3	TGCAGCGGTACCCCTGACTCCGCGAATACGCAGTATTTT	CSGTPDSANTQYF
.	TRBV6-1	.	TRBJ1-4	TGTGCCAGCAGTGAAGAAAGGACATCCTTGGGAGAAAAACTGTTTTTT	CASSEERTSLGEKLFF
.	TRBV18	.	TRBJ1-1	TGTGCCAGCTCAACGACATTGAACACTGAAGCTTTCTTT	CASSTTLNTEAFF
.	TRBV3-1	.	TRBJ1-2	TGTGCCAGCAGCCAGGAGATGCGCTCTTCAGGCTACACCTTC	CASSQEMRSSGYTF
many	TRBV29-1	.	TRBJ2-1	TGCAGCGTTGACCAGGGTGAGCAGTTCTTC	CSVDQGEQFF
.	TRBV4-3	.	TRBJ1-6	TGCGTCAGCAGCCAAGATCGGGACGGTTATTCACCCCTCCACTTT	CVSSQDRDGYSPLHF
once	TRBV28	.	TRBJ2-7	TGTGCCAGCCTGTCGGGGGCCCCCTACGAGCAGTACTTC	CASLSGAPYEQYF
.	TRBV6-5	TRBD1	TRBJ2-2	TGTGCCAGCAGTTCCCTAGGGACAGGGAACGCCGGGGAGCTGTTTTTT	CASSSLGTGNAGELFF
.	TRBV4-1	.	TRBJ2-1	TGCGCCAGCAGCCAAGAGGCGGGTTTATCCTACAATGAGCAGTTCTTC	CASSQEAGLSYNEQFF
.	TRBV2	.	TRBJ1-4	TGTGCCAGCAGGATTCAAGGGGGAGGAGAAAAGCTGTTTTTT	CASRIQGGGEKLFF
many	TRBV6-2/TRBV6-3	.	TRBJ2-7	TGTGCCAGCAGCCGGGGTACCTACGAGCAGTACTTC	CASSRGTYEQYF
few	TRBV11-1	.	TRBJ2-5	TGTGCCAGCAGCAAAATTCCGGGCATCGGCCAGTACTTC	CASSKIPGIGQYF
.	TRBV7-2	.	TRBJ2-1	TGTGCCAGCAGCCCCCAGGTCTCGCTCAATGAGCAGTTCTTC	CASSPQVSLNEQFF
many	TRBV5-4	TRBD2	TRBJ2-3	TGTGCCAGCAGCCCCGGGACTAGCGGGGAACTTAGCACAGATACGCAGTATTTT	CASSPGTSGELSTDTQYF
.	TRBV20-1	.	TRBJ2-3	TGCAGTGCTAGGCGCGGAGACCAAGGGACAGATACGCAGTATTTT	CSARRGDQGTDTQYF
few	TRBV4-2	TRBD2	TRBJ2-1	TGTGCCAGCATCCAAGATGGCCAGCGGGGGAGGTCCTACAATGAGCAGTTCTTC	CASIQDGQRGRSYNEQFF
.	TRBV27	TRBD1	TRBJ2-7	TGTGCCAGCAGTTTTTGGGACAGGGTCCCCTACGAGCAGTACTTC	CASSFWDRVPYEQYF
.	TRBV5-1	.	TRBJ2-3	TGCGCCAGCACCCCGACGCGGAGGTTCGATACGCAGTATTTT	CASTPTRRFDTQYF
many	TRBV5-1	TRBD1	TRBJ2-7	TGCGCCAGCAGCTTGGCCCGACAGGGGGCGTCCTACGAGCAGTACTTC	CASSLARQGASYEQYF
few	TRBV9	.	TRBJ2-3	TGTGCCAGCAGCACGTCAGGTTTTTCAGCCAATACGCAGTATTTT	CASSTSGFSANTQYF
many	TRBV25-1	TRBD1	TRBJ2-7	TGTGCCAGCAGTGAAAGGACAGGACGGGAGCAGTACTTC	CASSERTGREQYF
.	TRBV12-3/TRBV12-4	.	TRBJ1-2	TGTGCCAGCAGTCCCACAGGGCAAACTGGGGGCTACACCTTC	CASSPTGQTGGYTF